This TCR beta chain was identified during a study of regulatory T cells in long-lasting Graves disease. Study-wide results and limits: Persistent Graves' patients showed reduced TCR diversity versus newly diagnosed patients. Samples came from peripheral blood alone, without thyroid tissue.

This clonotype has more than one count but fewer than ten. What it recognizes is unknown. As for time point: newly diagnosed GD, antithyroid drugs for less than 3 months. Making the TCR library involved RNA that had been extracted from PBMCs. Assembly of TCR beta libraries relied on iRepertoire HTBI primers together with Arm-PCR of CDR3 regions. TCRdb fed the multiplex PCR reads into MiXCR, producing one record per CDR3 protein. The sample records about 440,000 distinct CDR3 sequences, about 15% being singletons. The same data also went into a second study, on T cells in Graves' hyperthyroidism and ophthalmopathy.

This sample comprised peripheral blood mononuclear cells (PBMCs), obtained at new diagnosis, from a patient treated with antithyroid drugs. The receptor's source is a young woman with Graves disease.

The CDR3 spells CASSLVEGDSYEQYF. DNA of the CDR3: TGTGCCAGCAGCTTAGTGGAGGGGGACTCCTACGAGCAGTACTTC. V is TRBV7-9 and J is TRBJ2-7, with D perhaps matching TRBD1 or TRBD2 (6 bases each). The CDR3 is made up of 15 amino acids. CDR1 SEHNR and CDR2 FQNEAQ come from the germline V gene (reference sequence). Trimming left V 1 base short and J 0 bases short, with 10 bases between.